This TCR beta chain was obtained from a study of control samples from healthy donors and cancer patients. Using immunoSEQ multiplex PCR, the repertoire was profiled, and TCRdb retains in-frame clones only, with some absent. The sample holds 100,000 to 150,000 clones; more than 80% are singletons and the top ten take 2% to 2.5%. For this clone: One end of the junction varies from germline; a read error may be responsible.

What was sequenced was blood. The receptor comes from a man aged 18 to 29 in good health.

The CDR3 sequence: CASSLGTGRTEAFF. DNA of the CDR3: TGTGCCAGCAGCCTAGGGACAGGGAGGACTGAAGCTTTCTTT. The V gene is TRBV13, the J gene TRBJ1-1, with 9 positions matching TRBD1. The germline gives CDR1 PRHDT, CDR2 FYEKMQ (reference sequence). There are 14 residues in the CDR3. Based on the CDR3 plus reference TRBV13 and TRBJ1-1, the full variable domain is AAGVIQSPRHLIKEKRETATLKCYPIPRHDTVYWYQQGPGQDPQFLISFYEKMQSDKGSIPDRFSAQQFSDYHSELNMSSLELGDSALYFCASSLGTGRTEAFFGQGTRLTVV.